This T cell receptor beta chain was observed in a study of blood T cell repertoires in COVID-19. Study background: Specimens from acute and convalescent COVID-19 originated in the United States, Italy and Spain. From T cells, B-cell-depleted T cells, or PBMCs came the material, which was cDNA or gDNA.

From germline, CDR1 is SNHLY and CDR2 FYNNEI. This CDR3 is built from 15 residues. Trimming removed 4 bases from V and 0 bases from J, with 12 bases in between. This clone was seen just once. In the authors' workflow: Estimation of nucleated cell counts was performed using reference gene primer amplification. Assay: immunoSEQ multiplex PCR; the TCRdb copy retains only in-frame clones and omits some. V, J and clone size were drawn from that table, and D and trimming were deduced from the DNA. The sample has approximately 410,000 clones, more than 80% seen once; the top ten hold roughly 1.4%. Sequencing used peripheral blood. This clonotype was sampled from a woman aged 30 to 39 with active or convalescent COVID-19. The chain joins TRBV2 to TRBJ1-1; TRBD1 might be the D (6 bases). CDR3 in DNA: TGTGCCAGCAGTGTACAGGGTACCATGAACACTGAAGCTTTCTTT. Translated: CASSVQGTMNTEAFF.